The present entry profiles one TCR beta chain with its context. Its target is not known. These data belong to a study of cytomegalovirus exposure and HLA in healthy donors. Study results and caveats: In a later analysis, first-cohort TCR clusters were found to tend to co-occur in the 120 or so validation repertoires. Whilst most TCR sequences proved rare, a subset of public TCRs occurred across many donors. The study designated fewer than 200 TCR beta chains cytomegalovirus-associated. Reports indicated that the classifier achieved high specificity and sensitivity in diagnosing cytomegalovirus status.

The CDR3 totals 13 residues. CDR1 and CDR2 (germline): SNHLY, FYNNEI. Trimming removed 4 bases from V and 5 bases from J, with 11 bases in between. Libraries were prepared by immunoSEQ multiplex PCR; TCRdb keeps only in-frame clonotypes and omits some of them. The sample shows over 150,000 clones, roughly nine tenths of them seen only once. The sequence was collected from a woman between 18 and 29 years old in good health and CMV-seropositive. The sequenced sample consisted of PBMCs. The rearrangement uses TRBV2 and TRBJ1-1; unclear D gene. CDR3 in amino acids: CASSVGLRTEAFF. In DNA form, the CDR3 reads TGTGCCAGCAGTGTAGGCCTGAGGACTGAAGCTTTCTTT.